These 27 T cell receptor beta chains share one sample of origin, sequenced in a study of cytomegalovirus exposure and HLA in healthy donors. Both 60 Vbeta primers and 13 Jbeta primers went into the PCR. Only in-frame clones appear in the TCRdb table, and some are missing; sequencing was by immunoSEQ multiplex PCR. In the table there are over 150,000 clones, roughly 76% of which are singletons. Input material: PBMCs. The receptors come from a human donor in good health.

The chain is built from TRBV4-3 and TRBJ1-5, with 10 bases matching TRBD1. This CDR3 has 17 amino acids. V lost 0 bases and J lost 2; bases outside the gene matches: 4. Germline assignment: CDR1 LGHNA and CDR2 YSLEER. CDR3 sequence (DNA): TGCGCCAGCAGCCAAGAGACAGGGGGCAGAGGCAATCAGCCCCAGCATTTT. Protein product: CASSQETGGRGNQPQHF.

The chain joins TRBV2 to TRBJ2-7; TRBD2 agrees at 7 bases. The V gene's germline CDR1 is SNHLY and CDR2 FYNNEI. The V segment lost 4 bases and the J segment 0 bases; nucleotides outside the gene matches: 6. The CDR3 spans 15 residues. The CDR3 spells CASSGGGGDSYEQYF. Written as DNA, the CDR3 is TGTGCCAGCAGTGGTGGCGGGGGAGACTCCTACGAGCAGTACTTC.

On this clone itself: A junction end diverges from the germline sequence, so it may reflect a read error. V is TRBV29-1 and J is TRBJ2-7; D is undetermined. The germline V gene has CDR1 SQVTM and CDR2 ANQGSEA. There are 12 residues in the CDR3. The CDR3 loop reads CSVEGSIYQQYF. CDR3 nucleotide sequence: TGCAGCGTTGAAGGCTCTATCTACCAGCAGTACTTC.

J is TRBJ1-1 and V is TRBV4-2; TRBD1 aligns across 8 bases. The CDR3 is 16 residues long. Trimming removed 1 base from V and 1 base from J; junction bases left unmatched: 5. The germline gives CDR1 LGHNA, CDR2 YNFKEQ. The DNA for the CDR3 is TGTGCCAGCAGCCAAGCCAGGGACAGGTCGAACACTGAAGCTTTCTTT. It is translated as CASSQARDRSNTEAFF.

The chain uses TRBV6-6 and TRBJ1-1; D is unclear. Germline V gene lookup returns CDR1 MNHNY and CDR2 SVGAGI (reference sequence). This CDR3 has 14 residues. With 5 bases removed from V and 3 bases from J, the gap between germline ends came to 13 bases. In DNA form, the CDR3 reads TGTGCCAGCAGTCCCACAATACGGGACACTGAAGCTTTCTTT. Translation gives CASSPTIRDTEAFF.

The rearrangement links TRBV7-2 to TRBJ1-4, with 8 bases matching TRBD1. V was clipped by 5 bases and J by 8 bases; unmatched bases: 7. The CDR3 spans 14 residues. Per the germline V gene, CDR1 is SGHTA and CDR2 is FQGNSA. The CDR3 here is CASSPGQGWEKLFF. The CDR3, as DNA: TGTGCCAGCAGCCCTGGACAGGGTTGGGAAAAACTGTTTTTT.

The CDR3 coding sequence is TGTGCCAGCAGTTACCGGGACAGTACATTCTATGGCTACACCTTC. Its protein product is CASSYRDSTFYGYTF. V is TRBV6-5 and J is TRBJ1-2; 7 positions match TRBD1. Germline loops: CDR1 MNHEY, CDR2 SVGAGI. V was clipped by 2 bases and J by 4 bases; unmatched bases: 7. The length of the CDR3 is 15 residues.

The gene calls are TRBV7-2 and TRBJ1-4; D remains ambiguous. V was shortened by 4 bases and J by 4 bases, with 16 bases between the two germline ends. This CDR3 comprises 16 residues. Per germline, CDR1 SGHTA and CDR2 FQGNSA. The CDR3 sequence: CASSSDGVTLNEKLFF. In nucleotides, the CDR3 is TGTGCCAGCAGCTCCGACGGGGTCACTCTTAATGAAAAACTGTTTTTT.

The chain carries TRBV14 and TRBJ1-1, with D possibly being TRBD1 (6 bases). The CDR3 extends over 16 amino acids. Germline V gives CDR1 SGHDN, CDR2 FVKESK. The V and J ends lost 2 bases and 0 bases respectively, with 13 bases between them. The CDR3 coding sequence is TGTGCCAGCAGCCAACCTGGGACATTTGTGAACACTGAAGCTTTCTTT. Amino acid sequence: CASSQPGTFVNTEAFF.

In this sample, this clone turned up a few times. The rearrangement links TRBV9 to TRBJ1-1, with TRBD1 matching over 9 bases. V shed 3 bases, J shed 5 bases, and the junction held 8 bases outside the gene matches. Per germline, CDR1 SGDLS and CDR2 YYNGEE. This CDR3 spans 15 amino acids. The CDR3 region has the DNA TGTGCCAGCAGCGCAACCGGGACAGGGAGGACTGAAGCTTTCTTT. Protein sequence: CASSATGTGRTEAFF.

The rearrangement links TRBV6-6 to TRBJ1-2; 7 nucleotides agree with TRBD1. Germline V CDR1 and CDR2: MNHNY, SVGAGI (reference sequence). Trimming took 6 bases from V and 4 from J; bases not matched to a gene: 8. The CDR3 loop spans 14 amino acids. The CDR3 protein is CASRSTGEAYGYTF. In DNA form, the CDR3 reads TGTGCCAGCAGATCAACAGGGGAGGCCTATGGCTACACCTTC.

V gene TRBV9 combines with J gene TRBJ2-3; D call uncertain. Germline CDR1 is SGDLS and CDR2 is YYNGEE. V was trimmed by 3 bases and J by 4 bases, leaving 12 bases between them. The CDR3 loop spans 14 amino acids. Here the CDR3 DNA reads TGTGCCAGCAGCGGCGAGCCCCGTCCAGATACGCAGTATTTT. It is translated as CASSGEPRPDTQYF.

CDR3 bases: TGTGCCAGTAGTAGAGAGGGGTTAAGGGGAAACACCGGGGAGCTGTTTTTT. Protein sequence: CASSREGLRGNTGELFF. This chain joins TRBV19 and TRBJ2-2; D may correspond to TRBD1 or TRBD2 (5 bases each). V lost 4 bases and J lost 2, with 17 bases in between. CDR3 length: 17 residues. Germline V gives CDR1 LNHDA, CDR2 SQIVND (reference sequence). Supplemented by reference TRBV19 and TRBJ2-2, the full variable domain reads DGGITQSPKYLFRKEGQNVTLSCEQNLNHDAMYWYRQDPGQGLRLIYYSQIVNDFQKGDIAEGYSVSREKKESFPLTVTSAQKNPTAFYLCASSREGLRGNTGELFFGEGSRLTVL.

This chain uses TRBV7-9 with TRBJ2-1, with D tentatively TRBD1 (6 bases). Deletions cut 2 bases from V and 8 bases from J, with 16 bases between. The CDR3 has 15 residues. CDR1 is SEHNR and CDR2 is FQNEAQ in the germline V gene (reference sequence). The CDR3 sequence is CASSLFGSGVDEQFF. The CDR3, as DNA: TGTGCCAGCAGCTTATTTGGTTCAGGGGTGGATGAGCAGTTCTTC.

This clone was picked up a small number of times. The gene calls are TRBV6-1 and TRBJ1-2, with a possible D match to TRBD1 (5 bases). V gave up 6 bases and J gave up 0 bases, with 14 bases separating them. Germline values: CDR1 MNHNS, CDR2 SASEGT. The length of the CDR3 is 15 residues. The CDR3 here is CASRGRGNPNYGYTF. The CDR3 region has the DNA TGTGCCAGCAGGGGGAGGGGAAATCCTAACTATGGCTACACCTTC.

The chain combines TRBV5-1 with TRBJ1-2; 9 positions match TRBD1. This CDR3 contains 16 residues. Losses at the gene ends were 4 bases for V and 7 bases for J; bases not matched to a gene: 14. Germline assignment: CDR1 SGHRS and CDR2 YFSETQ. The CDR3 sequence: CASSLSGTGLLAGYTF. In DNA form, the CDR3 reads TGCGCCAGCAGCCTCTCCGGGACAGGGCTTCTTGCTGGCTACACCTTC.

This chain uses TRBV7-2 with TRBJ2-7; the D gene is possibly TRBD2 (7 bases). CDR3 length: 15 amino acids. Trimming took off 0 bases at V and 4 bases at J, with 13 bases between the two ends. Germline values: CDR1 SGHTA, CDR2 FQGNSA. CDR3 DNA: TGTGCCAGCAGCTTAGCGGGGGGGCCAGGGTACGAGCAGTACTTC. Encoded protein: CASSLAGGPGYEQYF.

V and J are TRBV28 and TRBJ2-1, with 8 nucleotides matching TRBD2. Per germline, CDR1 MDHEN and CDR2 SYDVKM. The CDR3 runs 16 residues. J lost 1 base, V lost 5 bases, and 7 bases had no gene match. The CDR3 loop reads CASSPRSGGSYNEQFF. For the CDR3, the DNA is TGTGCCAGCAGTCCACGGAGCGGGGGATCCTACAATGAGCAGTTCTTC. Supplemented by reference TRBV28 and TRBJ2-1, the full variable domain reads DVKVTQSSRYLVKRTGEKVFLECVQDMDHENMFWYRQDPGLGLRLIYFSYDVKMKEKGDIPEGYSVSREKKERFSLILESASTNQTSMYLCASSPRSGGSYNEQFFGPGTRLTVL.

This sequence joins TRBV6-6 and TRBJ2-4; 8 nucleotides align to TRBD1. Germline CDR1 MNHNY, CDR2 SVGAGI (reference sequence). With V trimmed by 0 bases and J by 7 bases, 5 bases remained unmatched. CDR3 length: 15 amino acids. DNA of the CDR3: TGTGCCAGCAGTTACTCGGACAGGGTTGCGAACATTCAGTACTTC. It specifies CASSYSDRVANIQYF.

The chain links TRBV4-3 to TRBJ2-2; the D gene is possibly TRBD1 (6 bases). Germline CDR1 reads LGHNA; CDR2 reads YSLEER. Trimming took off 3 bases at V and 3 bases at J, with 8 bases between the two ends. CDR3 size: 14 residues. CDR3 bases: TGCGCCAGCAGCCAGGGGGCGGACACCGGGGAGCTGTTTTTT. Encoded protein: CASSQGADTGELFF.

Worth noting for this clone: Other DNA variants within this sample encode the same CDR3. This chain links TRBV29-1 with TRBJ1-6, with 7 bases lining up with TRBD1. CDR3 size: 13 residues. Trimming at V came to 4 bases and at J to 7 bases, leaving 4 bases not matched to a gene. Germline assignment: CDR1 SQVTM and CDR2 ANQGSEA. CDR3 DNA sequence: TGCAGCGTTGGGACAGGACCAAATTCACCCCTCCACTTT. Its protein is CSVGTGPNSPLHF.

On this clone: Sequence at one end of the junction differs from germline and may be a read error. DNA of the CDR3: TGTTCCAGCAGCTTAGTTAGTGAGACCCAGTACTTC. The encoded protein is CSSSLVSETQYF. J is TRBJ2-5 and V is TRBV7-9; D not certain. The V gene's germline CDR1 is SEHNR and CDR2 FQNEAQ (reference sequence). The CDR3 sequence is 12 residues long.

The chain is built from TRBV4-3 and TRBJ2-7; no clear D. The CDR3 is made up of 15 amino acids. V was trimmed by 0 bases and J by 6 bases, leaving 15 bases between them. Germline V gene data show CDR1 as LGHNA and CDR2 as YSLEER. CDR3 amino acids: CASSQERSSIGEQYF. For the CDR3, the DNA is TGCGCCAGCAGCCAAGAGAGGAGCTCCATCGGCGAGCAGTACTTC.

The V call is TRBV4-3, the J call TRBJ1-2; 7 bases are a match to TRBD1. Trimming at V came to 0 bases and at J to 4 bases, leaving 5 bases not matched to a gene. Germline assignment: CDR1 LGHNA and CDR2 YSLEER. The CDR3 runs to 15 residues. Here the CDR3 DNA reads TGCGCCAGCAGCCAAGATGGGGCAGGGGGCTATGGCTACACCTTC. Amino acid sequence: CASSQDGAGGYGYTF.

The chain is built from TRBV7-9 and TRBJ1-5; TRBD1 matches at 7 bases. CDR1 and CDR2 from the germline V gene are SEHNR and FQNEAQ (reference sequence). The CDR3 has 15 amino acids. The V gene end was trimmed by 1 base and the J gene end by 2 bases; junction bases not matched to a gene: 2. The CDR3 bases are TGTGCCAGCAGCTTAGACAGGGGTGGCAATCAGCCCCAGCATTTT. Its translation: CASSLDRGGNQPQHF.

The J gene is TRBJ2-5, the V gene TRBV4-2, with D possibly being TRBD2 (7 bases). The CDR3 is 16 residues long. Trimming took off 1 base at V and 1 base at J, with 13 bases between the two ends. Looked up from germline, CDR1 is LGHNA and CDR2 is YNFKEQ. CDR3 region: CASSQGVGGAQETQYF. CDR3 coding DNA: TGTGCCAGCAGCCAAGGAGTGGGGGGGGCCCAAGAGACCCAGTACTTC.

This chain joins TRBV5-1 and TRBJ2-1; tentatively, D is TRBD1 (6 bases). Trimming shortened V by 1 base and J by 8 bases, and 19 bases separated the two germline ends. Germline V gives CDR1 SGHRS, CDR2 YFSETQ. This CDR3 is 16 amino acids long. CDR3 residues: CASSLFGTSNPHEQFF. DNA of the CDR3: TGCGCCAGCAGCTTGTTTGGGACATCCAATCCGCATGAGCAGTTCTTC.